The rows below give T cell receptor beta chains drawn from one sample of a study of T-cell memory formation after mild COVID-19. From the 5' RACE reads, TCRdb called clonotypes with MiXCR, one entry per CDR3 protein. The sample has 100,000 to 150,000 distinct CDR3 sequences; approximately 6.2% are singletons. The sequenced sample consisted of PBMCs or a T cell subset sorted from them (not recorded which). Receptor source: an adult woman who had mild COVID-19 (a few samples of this study predate the infection). Cell type and time point are not known. Each CDR3 is given with its conserved first and last residue. A D gene is named only where the DNA matches it firmly. Size is omitted from some rows. Given values are once, few, many or a class for expanded clones.

v_call	d_call	j_call	clone_size	cdr3_aa	cdr3_nt
TRBV18	NA	TRBJ2-1	NA	CASSPESWGSFNEQFF	TGTGCCAGCTCACCAGAGTCTTGGGGATCGTTCAATGAGCAGTTCTTC
TRBV7-9	TRBD1	TRBJ1-5	many	CASSLGRGQNQPQHF	TGTGCCAGCAGCTTAGGCAGGGGGCAAAATCAGCCCCAGCATTTT
TRBV20-1	TRBD2	TRBJ2-1	NA	CSAAGGQNYNEQFF	TGCAGTGCGGCGGGGGGACAAAACTACAATGAGCAGTTCTTC
TRBV5-1	NA	TRBJ1-2	many	CASSFESRGGYTF	TGCGCCAGCAGCTTCGAGAGCCGGGGAGGCTACACCTTC
TRBV18	NA	TRBJ2-1	few	CASSPPMSSDEQFF	TGTGCCAGCTCACCACCGATGTCTTCGGATGAGCAGTTCTTC
TRBV29-1	NA	TRBJ2-7	few	CSVVSGTHTSEQYF	TGCAGCGTTGTATCTGGGACTCATACATCCGAGCAGTACTTC
TRBV5-1	NA	TRBJ2-1	NA	CASSLDGAASADEQFF	TGCGCCAGCAGCTTGGATGGGGCCGCCTCGGCCGATGAGCAGTTCTTC
TRBV6-5	TRBD1	TRBJ2-2	NA	CASREMGQGNTGELFF	TGTGCCAGCAGGGAAATGGGACAGGGGAACACCGGGGAGCTGTTTTTT
TRBV18	NA	TRBJ2-1	NA	CASSPPNYGFHEQFF	TGTGCCAGCTCACCACCAAACTACGGGTTTCATGAGCAGTTCTTC
TRBV7-2	TRBD1	TRBJ1-1	many	CASSSHTTGREAFF	TGTGCCAGCAGCTCGCATACGACAGGGCGTGAAGCTTTCTTT
TRBV30	NA	TRBJ1-1	NA	CAWSVLDPAEAFF	TGTGCCTGGAGTGTACTGGACCCGGCGGAAGCTTTCTTT
TRBV5-1	NA	TRBJ1-5	many	CASSLGLGDNQPQHF	TGCGCCAGCAGCTTGGGATTGGGGGACAATCAGCCCCAGCATTTT
TRBV30	NA	TRBJ2-1	NA	CAWSLRPNNEQFF	TGTGCCTGGAGTCTTAGGCCAAACAATGAGCAGTTCTTC
TRBV7-9	NA	TRBJ1-2	NA	CASSSRAVTAYGYTF	TGTGCCAGCAGCTCCAGGGCCGTAACCGCCTATGGCTACACCTTC
TRBV5-6	TRBD2	TRBJ2-1	many	CASSRTSIVYNEQFF	TGTGCCAGCAGCCGGACTAGTATTGTCTACAATGAGCAGTTCTTC
TRBV24-1	NA	TRBJ2-2	NA	CATWSGNTGELFF	TGTGCCACCTGGAGCGGAAACACCGGGGAGCTGTTTTTT
TRBV7-2	NA	TRBJ1-4	many	CASSPWRVGEKLFF	TGTGCCAGCAGCCCCTGGAGGGTGGGGGAAAAACTGTTTTTT
TRBV11-3	TRBD2	TRBJ2-1	many	CASSFKGISGKSYNEQFF	TGTGCCAGCAGCTTCAAAGGGATTAGCGGGAAGAGTTACAATGAGCAGTTCTTC
TRBV7-6	NA	TRBJ2-2	many	CASSSTVYSTGELFF	TGTGCCAGCAGCTCGACAGTTTATAGTACCGGGGAGCTGTTTTTT
TRBV20-1	NA	TRBJ2-7	NA	CSAVVRGRPYEQYF	TGCAGTGCCGTAGTACGGGGGCGACCCTACGAGCAGTACTTC